The text below deals with one T cell receptor beta chain. The count of this clone is one. What this receptor recognizes is not known. No quality values exist for individual bases; no much larger clone is one base distant. Libraries were made using the immunoSEQ multiplex PCR assay. Following the manufacturer's protocol, the hsTCRB Kit was used to amplify rearranged TCR beta chain sequences. Sequencing of TCRB libraries was carried out on an Illumina MiSeq. Concerning the study's data processing: The proprietary platform of the kit vendor was used for demultiplexing, trimming and gene mapping. TCRdb obtained this table from immuneACCESS and retained in-frame rearrangements with V and J assigned. These tables miss some clones; where compared with another copy, unresolved V genes account for less than half of the shortfall, and the remainder is unexplained. The V and J calls and clone size come from that table; D and trimming were worked out from the DNA. Counted in this sample were more than 50,000 clones; around 91% of them appeared once. More than 1.5% of the sample belongs to the ten largest clones.

The time point label of this sample denotes: week 11, during vaccination. A 20-mer mutant IDH1 peptide at 300 micrograms in Montanide made up each vaccine dose, which was injected subcutaneously together with topical imiquimod. All donors had newly diagnosed IDH1-mutant astrocytomas of WHO grade 3 or 4 that showed loss of nuclear ATRX. The samples were drawn from NOA16, a multicentre, single-arm, open-label phase I trial in Germany that tested a mutant IDH1 peptide vaccine in humans for the first time. Genomic DNA for TCRB sequencing was extracted from EDTA blood using the DNeasy Blood and Tissue Kit. The germline V gene gives CDR1 as MDHEN and CDR2 as SYDVKM. Relative to germline, V is 2 bases shorter and J is 1 base shorter, with 14 bases between their ends. Inclusive of the bounding cysteine and phenylalanine, the CDR3 is 16 residues long. CDR3 DNA only is kept here, 48 bases in frame from base 1.

The sample comes from a study of a mutant IDH1 vaccine in newly diagnosed glioma (dated by TCRdb to the early 2020s). Regarding the study in general: Across visits V03 through V10, patients got a total of eight vaccinations, given in weeks 1, 3, 5, 7, 11, 15, 19 and 23. Vaccination started 4-6 weeks after radiotherapy alone, or was given together with temozolomide cycles in the groups whose treatment included chemotherapy. Peripheral blood samples were drawn at six visits, namely V03 (baseline), V05, V07, V10, V12 and V13. For exploratory analyses, longitudinal TCRB deep sequencing was carried out in some 25 treated patients wherever samples were available. Prior to enrollment, patients had been given standard therapy consisting of radiotherapy alone, temozolomide alone, or radiochemotherapy with temozolomide, with the combination given to most patients. Of the 30 to 35 patients who were treated, about 60% were male and about 40% were female, and the mean age was approximately 40 years.

Overall study results and their limits: It was noted by the authors that analyses of patient blood samples could not be reproduced owing to sample limitations. Immune responses induced by the vaccine were seen in roughly 95% of patients across multiple MHC alleles. Selection of PBMC samples for TCRB deep sequencing was based on availability. No apparent relationship was observed between pseudoprogression and alterations in the top peripheral T cell clonotypes detected by TCRB sequencing.

The material sequenced was PBMCs, taken from a glioma patient whose treatment included an IDH1 peptide vaccine. The clonotype was recovered from a man in his forties with glioma. Recombination linked TRBV28 to TRBJ1-1; the D gene identity is not certain. CDR3 loop: CASSLPGIWGNTEAFF. The nucleotide sequence reads TGTGCCAGCAGTTTACCTGGAATTTGGGGGAACACTGAAGCTTTCTTT.